The present T cell receptor (beta chain) was sequenced within a study of blood T cell repertoires in COVID-19. Clones were read by immunoSEQ multiplex PCR, and TCRdb kept only the in-frame ones, dropping some. The sample records 390,000 or so clones, 87% being singletons. This clone has more than one count but fewer than ten. With 0 bases removed from V and 6 bases from J, the gap between germline ends came to 9 bases. This CDR3 contains 14 residues. Germline V lookup: CDR1 LGHNA, CDR2 YSLEER. Donors of Cohort 3 who recovered were those that had two negative PCRs, clearance, or symptom resolution. The sample was PBMCs or T cells enriched from blood (not recorded which). The receptor was isolated from a woman in her fifties or sixties who had recovered from COVID-19. The gene calls are TRBV4-3 and TRBJ2-1; maybe TRBD1 (6 bases). The CDR3 spells CASSQEGTPNEQFF. CDR3 nucleotide sequence: TGCGCCAGCAGCCAAGAGGGGACACCCAATGAGCAGTTCTTC.